The clone carrying this T cell receptor beta chain has more than one count but fewer than ten. Its antigen is currently unknown. The sample originates from a study of blood T cells in healthy people across ages. Study findings and constraints: It was held that diversity estimates obtained from one million T cells represented underestimates.

Those donating, healthy Caucasian individuals from Russia, were aged about 6 to 100. Extracted total RNA amounted to at least 5.5 micrograms for each sample. Alongside a J-beta primer mix, a sample-barcoded 5' primer served in a second PCR lasting 7 to 11 cycles. With 12 random nucleotides, a template-switch adaptor tagged each individual cDNA molecule. TCRdb re-analysed the 5' RACE reads in MiXCR, keeping a single row per CDR3 protein. Here the sample spans hundreds of thousands of distinct CDR3 sequences, about 42% being singletons. The CDR3 has 16 amino acids. The germline V and J ends were trimmed by 5 bases and 0 bases, with 11 bases remaining between them. Germline V gene sequence: CDR1 SGHAT, CDR2 FQNNGV.

Sequencing was done on a sample of blood. The V call is TRBV11-2, the J call TRBJ2-6; maybe TRBD2 (6 bases). This TCR was sampled from a man aged 55-75 years in good health. The CDR3 is CASSTGGRSGANVLTF. CDR3 coding DNA: TGTGCCAGCAGCACCGGGGGACGCTCTGGGGCCAACGTCCTGACTTTC. The variable domain in full, with the rest retrieved from reference TRBV11-2 and TRBJ2-6, is EAGVAQSPRYKIIEKRQSVAFWCNPISGHATLYWYQQILGQGPKLLIQFQNNGVVDDSQLPKDRFSAERLKGVDSTLKIQPAKLEDSAVYLCASSTGGRSGANVLTFGAGSRLTVL.